The rows below give T cell receptor beta chains drawn from one sample of a study of T cells in Graves' hyperthyroidism and ophthalmopathy. MiXCR, run by TCRdb on the multiplex PCR reads, gives a single entry per CDR3 protein. The table lists approximately 300,000 distinct CDR3 sequences, roughly 17% of them singletons. The specimen sequenced was blood. These receptors came from a young man with Graves' hyperthyroidism. The CDR3 runs from the conserved cysteine through the conserved F or W. Fields, in order: CDR3 protein, CDR3 DNA, V gene, clone size, D gene, J gene. D genes are given only for firm matches. Not all rows give a size; the values are once, few, many and, for expanded clones, a class.

CASSRDGVNQPQHF,TGTGCCAGCAGCAGGGATGGGGTCAATCAGCCCCAGCATTTT,TRBV28,many,.,TRBJ1-5
CASSAGAAPAGELFF,TGTGCCAGTAGCGCGGGCGCAGCCCCCGCCGGGGAGCTGTTTTTT,TRBV19,few,.,TRBJ2-2
CASSLGRAGGGYEQYF,TGCGCCAGCAGCTTGGGGAGAGCGGGAGGTGGGTACGAGCAGTACTTC,TRBV5-1,few,TRBD2,TRBJ2-7
CASSAPRTGEAFF,TGTGCCAGCAGCGCCCCCAGAACAGGTGAAGCTTTCTTT,TRBV7-8,.,.,TRBJ1-1
CASRPAGSSLLSGANVLTF,TGTGCCAGCAGACCTGCGGGCAGCAGTCTACTCTCTGGGGCCAACGTCCTGACTTTC,TRBV11-1,.,.,TRBJ2-6
CASSPHRGGIYNEQFF,TGTGCCAGCAGTCCCCACAGGGGAGGGATTTACAATGAGCAGTTCTTC,TRBV27,.,.,TRBJ2-1
CASSLDLVGAGNSPLHF,TGTGCCAGCAGCTTGGATTTGGTAGGGGCGGGTAATTCACCCCTCCACTTT,TRBV7-2,many,.,TRBJ1-6
CASSPKGTEAFF,TGTGCCAGCAGCCCGAAAGGTACTGAAGCTTTCTTT,TRBV5-6,many,.,TRBJ1-1
CSGDLVDTQYF,TGCAGCGGAGACCTGGTAGATACGCAGTATTTT,TRBV29-1,few,.,TRBJ2-3
CASSPMAGAGEQYF,TGTGCCAGCAGCCCGATGGCGGGGGCTGGAGAGCAGTACTTC,TRBV7-9,many,.,TRBJ2-7
CASSFGRGSTDTQYF,TGTGCCAGTAGCTTTGGCAGGGGAAGCACAGATACGCAGTATTTT,TRBV7-9,many,.,TRBJ2-3
CASSSIRGRRKADTQYF,TGTGCCAGCAGCTCAATACGAGGGCGCAGGAAGGCAGATACGCAGTATTTT,TRBV7-3,few,.,TRBJ2-3
CASSSGQGYYNEQYF,TGTGCCAGCAGCTCCGGACAGGGTTACTACAATGAGCAGTACTTC,TRBV9,once,TRBD1,TRBJ2-7
CASSPNTVRWDGYTF,TGTGCCAGCAGCCCCAATACAGTGCGATGGGATGGCTACACCTTC,TRBV7-9,.,.,TRBJ1-2
CSVGTSGNEQFF,TGCAGCGTTGGGACTAGCGGAAATGAGCAGTTCTTC,TRBV29-1,many,TRBD2,TRBJ2-1
CAWSVGLGSYEQYF,TGTGCCTGGAGTGTGGGGCTAGGGTCCTACGAGCAGTACTTC,TRBV30,many,.,TRBJ2-7
CASDPIRGYEQYF,TGTGCCAGCGACCCTATCCGGGGGTACGAGCAGTACTTC,TRBV2,few,.,TRBJ2-7
CSVESPASLPGELFF,TGCAGCGTTGAGTCCCCAGCAAGCCTCCCCGGGGAGCTGTTTTTT,TRBV29-1,.,.,TRBJ2-2
CASSRLTGLNQPQHF,TGTGCCAGCAGCCGATTGACAGGGCTCAATCAGCCCCAGCATTTT,TRBV7-2,few,TRBD1,TRBJ1-5
CASSLNSGTQYF,TGCGCCAGCAGCCTGAATTCTGGTACGCAGTATTTT,TRBV5-1,many,.,TRBJ2-3
CASSKGGQGRNIQYF,TGTGCCAGCTCTAAGGGGGGCCAGGGGAGAAACATTCAGTACTTC,TRBV11-2,many,.,TRBJ2-4
CATSDHSGTLLDTQYF,TGTGCCACCAGTGACCATTCCGGGACTCTTCTGGATACGCAGTATTTT,TRBV24-1,few,.,TRBJ2-3
CSARGQFLGKSNNEQFF,TGCAGTGCTAGAGGCCAGTTTTTGGGGAAGTCAAACAATGAGCAGTTCTTC,TRBV20-1,.,.,TRBJ2-1
CASEGGVLTF,TGTGCCAGCGAGGGGGGGGTCCTGACTTTC,TRBV7-9,few,.,TRBJ2-6
CASSTGTSGRAVKNEQFF,TGCGCCAGCAGTACCGGGACTAGCGGGAGGGCCGTGAAAAATGAGCAGTTCTTC,TRBV10-1,.,TRBD2,TRBJ2-1
CSARSGGRITGELFF,TGCAGTGCTAGATCGGGCGGGAGGATCACCGGGGAGCTGTTTTTT,TRBV20-1,.,TRBD2,TRBJ2-2
CAISDLGELFF,TGTGCCATCAGTGATCTGGGGGAGCTGTTTTTT,TRBV10-3,.,.,TRBJ2-2
CASSLGNLNTGELFF,TGTGCCAGCAGCCTAGGAAACCTGAACACCGGGGAGCTGTTTTTT,TRBV3-1,many,.,TRBJ2-2
CSARLPGQGWDGELFF,TGCAGTGCTAGACTACCGGGACAGGGGTGGGACGGGGAGCTGTTTTTT,TRBV20-1,.,TRBD1,TRBJ2-2
CATSDRPLAGGPFYYEQYF,TGTGCCACCAGTGATCGACCTCTAGCGGGAGGGCCCTTCTACTACGAGCAGTACTTC,TRBV24-1,.,TRBD2,TRBJ2-7
CASSSFTRNTEAFF,TGCGCCAGCAGCTCATTTACGAGGAACACTGAAGCTTTCTTT,TRBV5-1,.,.,TRBJ1-1
CASSPGTLAGGGNEQFF,TGTGCCAGCAGCCCAGGGACACTAGCGGGAGGTGGCAATGAGCAGTTCTTC,TRBV11-2,.,TRBD2,TRBJ2-1